These 18 T cell receptor beta chains originate from one sample sequenced in a study of T cells in Graves' hyperthyroidism and ophthalmopathy. RNA transcripts provided the source from which TCR beta CDR3 regions were amplified. The TCR CDR3 was amplified in a first-round RT-PCR using the HTBI primer set. TCRdb recomputed calls from the multiplex PCR reads with MiXCR, one row per CDR3 protein. The sample includes under 750,000 distinct CDR3 sequences, about 17% of them seen just once. The specimen sequenced was blood. Every receptor here comes from a woman aged 50 to 60 with Graves' hyperthyroidism that later progressed to Graves' ophthalmopathy.

This clonotype was detected once. Germline and junction disagree at one end, which may indicate a read error. The chain employs TRBV7-9 and TRBJ1-4; TRBD1 agrees at 7 bases. Germline V gives CDR1 SEHNR, CDR2 FQNEAQ (reference sequence). The CDR3 covers 13 residues. CDR3: CAGSKDRNEKLFF. The CDR3 nucleotides are TGTGCCGGCAGCAAGGACAGGAATGAAAAACTGTTTTTT.

This clonotype appeared many times. The chain is built from TRBV12-3 or TRBV12-4 and TRBJ1-4, with D maybe TRBD1 (5 bases). The CDR3 loop spans 14 amino acids. Trimming shortened V by 5 bases and J by 0 bases, and 7 bases separated the two germline ends. The CDR3 DNA follows: TGTGCCAGCAGTCGACAGTCAACTAATGAAAAACTGTTTTTT. Its translation: CASSRQSTNEKLFF.

This chain joins TRBV19 and TRBJ1-4, with D tentatively TRBD1 (5 bases). Looked up from germline, CDR1 is LNHDA and CDR2 is SQIVND (reference sequence). V was trimmed by 2 bases and J by 0 bases, leaving 7 bases between them. The CDR3 contains 15 residues. The CDR3 is CASSIMGATNEKLFF. CDR3 coding DNA: TGTGCCAGTAGTATAATGGGGGCAACTAATGAAAAACTGTTTTTT.

This clonotype was recorded at least ten times. The chain joins TRBV30 to TRBJ2-1, with TRBD2 matching over 8 bases. Per the germline V gene, CDR1 is GTSNPN and CDR2 is SVGIG (reference sequence). The CDR3 has 12 amino acids. Losses at the gene ends were 2 bases for V and 6 bases for J; bases not matched to a gene: 0. DNA of the CDR3: TGTGCCTGGAGTCGGGGGGGCAATGAGCAGTTCTTC. Protein: CAWSRGGNEQFF.

This clonotype was seen repeatedly, ten times or more. The chain uses TRBV6-1 and TRBJ1-1; D not certain. This CDR3 region has 13 residues. Between the trimmed V and J ends, which lost 6 bases and 3 bases, there was a span of 11 bases. Germline lookup yields CDR1 MNHNS and CDR2 SASEGT. This chain's CDR3 is CASRNTLDTEAFF. CDR3 DNA: TGTGCCAGCAGGAACACCTTGGACACTGAAGCTTTCTTT.

This clonotype has at least ten counts. The rearrangement links TRBV11-2 to TRBJ1-4, with D unresolved. Trimming took off 5 bases at V and 4 bases at J, with 14 bases between the two ends. The CDR3 loop spans 15 amino acids. Germline-derived CDR1 and CDR2 are SGHAT and FQNNGV. Written as DNA, the CDR3 is TGTGCCAGCAGCCCTCCTACAGAGTTTAATGAAAAACTGTTTTTT. Translation: CASSPPTEFNEKLFF.

This clonotype appeared many times. The chain has TRBV11-2 and TRBJ1-1; TRBD1 matches at 11 bases. The CDR3 covers 16 residues. V trimming: 5 bases; J trimming: 6 bases; junction bases outside the gene matches: 11. Germline CDR1 and CDR2: SGHAT and FQNNGV. CDR3 DNA: TGTGCCAGCAGCGGCGGATGGACAGGGGGCGAGGCTGAAGCTTTCTTT. Amino acid sequence: CASSGGWTGGEAEAFF.

This clonotype has a count of ten or more. The chain is built from TRBV6-5 and TRBJ2-3, with 9 bases fitting TRBD2. This CDR3 has 18 residues. Germline V gene lookup returns CDR1 MNHEY and CDR2 SVGAGI. V shed 2 bases and J 2 bases; nucleotides not matched to a gene: 11. The CDR3 nucleotides are TGTGCCAGCAGTTACGACTCTTACAGCGGGGGGTTCACAGATACGCAGTATTTT. It translates to CASSYDSYSGGFTDTQYF.

This clonotype has more than one count but fewer than ten. The chain carries TRBV14 and TRBJ1-2; D is unclear. The germline CDR1 and CDR2 sequences are SGHDN and FVKESK. V was shortened by 4 bases and J by 0 bases, with 12 bases between the two germline ends. The CDR3 spans 15 residues. CDR3 nucleotide sequence: TGTGCCAGCAGCCTTGCACACTCATCTAACTATGGCTACACCTTC. Amino acids: CASSLAHSSNYGYTF.

This clonotype was observed a handful of times. It may be a read error: a sequence one base away is much more abundant. The V and J genes are TRBV5-1 and TRBJ2-3; unclear D gene. The CDR3 covers 15 residues. Germline V gene data show CDR1 as SGHRS and CDR2 as YFSETQ. The V end was cut by 2 bases, the J end by 1 base, with 11 bases between. CDR3 nucleotide sequence: TGCGCCAGCAGCTTAACCGACAAGGGCACAGATACGCAGTATTTT. Encoded protein: CASSLTDKGTDTQYF.

The rearrangement joins TRBV7-9 to TRBJ2-3, with D possibly being TRBD2 (6 bases). The germline V gene has CDR1 SEHNR and CDR2 FQNEAQ (reference sequence). The CDR3 has 15 amino acids. V lost 2 bases and J 0 bases, leaving 9 bases between the germline ends. The CDR3, as DNA: TGTGCCAGCAGCTTAAGGCTAGCGAGCACAGATACGCAGTATTTT. This gives the protein CASSLRLASTDTQYF.

This clonotype was counted at least ten times. This chain joins TRBV3-1 and TRBJ2-5, with D possibly TRBD1 on 6 matching bases. The CDR3 is made up of 19 amino acids. Per germline, CDR1 LGHDT and CDR2 YNNKEL (reference sequence). Trimming cost V 3 bases and J 0 bases, with 23 bases left between them. The CDR3 DNA sequence: TGTGCCAGCAGCCACCTTAGCCCGGACAGTCCTAAGTACCAAGAGACCCAGTACTTC. Protein product: CASSHLSPDSPKYQETQYF.

This clonotype has just a few counts. J is TRBJ2-2 and V is TRBV4-1; no firm D call. This CDR3 comprises 12 residues. Trimming left V 8 bases short and J 6 bases short, with 10 bases between. The germline V gene has CDR1 MGHRA and CDR2 YSYEKL. CDR3 residues: CASAGTSGELFF. The CDR3 nucleotides are TGCGCCAGCGCAGGAACATCCGGGGAGCTGTTTTTT.

This chain uses TRBV18 with TRBJ1-6, with 7 bases fitting TRBD1. J lost 5 bases, V lost 9 bases, and 10 bases had no gene match. The CDR3 has 15 amino acids. In germline, CDR1 is KGHSH, CDR2 LQKENI. The CDR3 nucleotides are TGTGCCAGGCCAGCGACAGGGAAGAATAATTCACCCCTCCACTTT. Amino acid sequence: CARPATGKNNSPLHF. The full variable domain, completed using reference TRBV18 and TRBJ1-6, is NAGVMQNPRHLVRRRGQEARLRCSPMKGHSHVYWYRQLPEEGLKFMVYLQKENIIDESGMPKERFSAEFPKEGPSILRIQQVVRGDSAAYFCARPATGKNNSPLHFGNGTRLTVT.

The V and J genes are TRBV19 and TRBJ1-2; D remains unclear. The CDR3 loop spans 13 amino acids. V lost 1 base to trimming and J lost 4 bases, with 7 bases between them. Looked up from germline, CDR1 is LNHDA and CDR2 is SQIVND (reference sequence). The CDR3 reads CASSIGGPYGYTF. Here the CDR3 DNA reads TGTGCCAGTAGTATAGGAGGCCCCTATGGCTACACCTTC.

This clonotype has a count of ten or more. V usage is TRBV5-1 and J usage is TRBJ2-7; the match to TRBD1 covers 9 bases. Germline V gene data show CDR1 as SGHRS and CDR2 as YFSETQ. The junction had 7 bases not matched to a gene; V was cut back by 4 bases and J by 2 bases. The CDR3 covers 15 residues. As DNA, the CDR3 is TGCGCCAGCAGCCACGGGGACAGGGATGCCTACGAGCAGTACTTC. Residues: CASSHGDRDAYEQYF.

The rearrangement joins TRBV29-1 to TRBJ1-2; D is undetermined. CDR3 size: 14 residues. Trimming cost V 3 bases and J 3 bases, with 14 bases left between them. Germline values: CDR1 SQVTM, CDR2 ANQGSEA. In nucleotides, the CDR3 is TGCAGCGTTGACGGGCCGACTTCCGACTATGGCTACACCTTC. This translates into CSVDGPTSDYGYTF.

This clonotype appeared a few times. The CDR3 DNA reads TGTGCCAGCAGCCAATCGGCTACAGGGGGAGGGGAGCAGTACTTC. This translates into CASSQSATGGGEQYF. This chain uses TRBV16 with TRBJ2-7; D possibly corresponds to TRBD1 (8 bases). The CDR3 length is 15 residues. Germline V gene lookup returns CDR1 KGHSY and CDR2 FQNENV. Trimming pared 0 bases from V and 7 bases from J, leaving 16 bases between.